A selection of T cell receptor beta chains follows, all from one sample in a study of cytomegalovirus exposure and HLA in healthy donors. Clones were read by immunoSEQ multiplex PCR, and TCRdb kept only the in-frame ones, dropping some. The sample consists of some 110,000 clones, roughly 80% of them appearing once. The source material was PBMCs. The receptors originated from a man under 40 in good health and CMV-seropositive. CDR3s include the opening cysteine and the closing phenylalanine or tryptophan. A D gene is named only where the DNA matches it firmly. Size tells how often a clone was seen (once, few, many) or the class of an expanded clone, and some rows leave it out.

>TRBV5-1|.|TRBJ2-1|.
CASSLATGNEQFF
TGCGCCAGCAGCTTGGCCACGGGCAATGAGCAGTTCTTC
>TRBV10-1|.|TRBJ1-6|.
CASSRSGLDSPLHF
TGCGCCAGCAGTCGGTCAGGGTTGGATTCACCCCTCCACTTT
>TRBV18|.|TRBJ1-1|.
CASSPNRANTEAFF
TGTGCCAGCTCACCGAACAGAGCGAACACTGAAGCTTTCTTT
>TRBV27|.|TRBJ1-5|.
CASSSGYSNQPQHF
TGTGCCAGCAGCTCAGGGTATAGCAATCAGCCCCAGCATTTT
>TRBV4-2|.|TRBJ2-3|.
CASSQDLFREQYF
TGTGCCAGCAGCCAAGATCTTTTCCGGGAGCAGTATTTT
>TRBV28|.|TRBJ1-5|TRBD1
CASSLGQLNQPQHF
TGTGCCAGCAGCCTGGGACAGCTCAATCAGCCCCAGCATTTT
>TRBV27|.|TRBJ1-2|.
CASSLGGLDYGYTF
TGTGCCAGCAGTTTAGGGGGACTCGACTATGGCTACACCTTC
>TRBV6-1|once|TRBJ1-1|.
CASSDRVSEAFF
TGTGCCAGCAGTGACAGGGTGTCTGAAGCTTTCTTT
>TRBV5-4|.|TRBJ2-1|TRBD2
CASSPPGGRAWNEQFF
TGTGCCAGCAGCCCGCCGGGCGGGAGGGCCTGGAATGAGCAGTTCTTC
>TRBV30|few|TRBJ1-3|TRBD1
CAWSVGTVSVGNTIYF
TGTGCCTGGAGTGTTGGGACAGTCTCGGTTGGAAACACCATATATTTT
>TRBV5-1|.|TRBJ2-1|.
CASSFDPGTKYNEQFF
TGCGCCAGCAGCTTCGATCCGGGTACAAAATACAATGAGCAGTTCTTC
>TRBV29-1|.|TRBJ2-3|TRBD1
CSVDSYQGVRTDTQYF
TGCAGCGTTGACTCATACCAGGGGGTCCGCACAGATACGCAGTATTTT
>TRBV7-3|.|TRBJ1-1|.
CASSSSNSRTEAFF
TGTGCCAGCAGCTCGTCTAATTCACGCACTGAAGCTTTCTTT
>TRBV18|.|TRBJ2-1|TRBD2
CASSPLPGLRYNEQFF
TGTGCCAGCTCACCATTACCGGGACTACGTTACAATGAGCAGTTCTTC
>TRBV11-2|.|TRBJ1-1|.
CASSRGRAGDTEAFF
TGTGCCAGCAGCCGGGGGAGGGCAGGGGACACTGAAGCTTTCTTT